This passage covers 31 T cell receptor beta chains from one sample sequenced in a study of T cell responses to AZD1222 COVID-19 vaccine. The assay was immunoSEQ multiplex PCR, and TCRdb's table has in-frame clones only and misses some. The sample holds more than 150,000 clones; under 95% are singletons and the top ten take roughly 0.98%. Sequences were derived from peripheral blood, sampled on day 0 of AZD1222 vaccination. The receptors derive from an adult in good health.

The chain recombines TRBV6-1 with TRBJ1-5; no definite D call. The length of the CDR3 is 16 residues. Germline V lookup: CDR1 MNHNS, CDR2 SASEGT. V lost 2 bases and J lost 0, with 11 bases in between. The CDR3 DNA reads TGTGCCAGCAGTGAATTCGGGCAGAATAGCAATCAGCCCCAGCATTTT. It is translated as CASSEFGQNSNQPQHF.

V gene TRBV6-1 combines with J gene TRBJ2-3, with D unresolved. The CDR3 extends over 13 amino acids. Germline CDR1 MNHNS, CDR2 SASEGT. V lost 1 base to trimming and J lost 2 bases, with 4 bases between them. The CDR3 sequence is CASSEVPTDTQYF. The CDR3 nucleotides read TGTGCCAGCAGTGAAGTCCCCACAGATACGCAGTATTTT.

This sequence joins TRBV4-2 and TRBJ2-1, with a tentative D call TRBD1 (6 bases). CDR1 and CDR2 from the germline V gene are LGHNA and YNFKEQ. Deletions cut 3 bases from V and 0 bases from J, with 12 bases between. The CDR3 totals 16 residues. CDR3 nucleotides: TGTGCCAGCAGCCATGGGCAGGGGAGCTCCTACAATGAGCAGTTCTTC. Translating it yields CASSHGQGSSYNEQFF.

In nucleotides, the CDR3 is TGTGCCAGCAGCTACCCCGGATTTACGAACACTGAAGCTTTCTTT. Amino acid sequence: CASSYPGFTNTEAFF. This sequence joins TRBV11-2 and TRBJ1-1; D gene uncertain. The CDR3 loop spans 15 amino acids. V was cut by 4 bases and J by 1 base, with 13 bases left in between. Germline loops: CDR1 SGHAT, CDR2 FQNNGV.

The CDR3 DNA follows: TGTGCCAGCAGCTTGGAAGCGGGCCGTGGCACTGAAGCTTTCTTT. This sequence encodes CASSLEAGRGTEAFF. The genes are TRBV5-5 and TRBJ1-1, with D unclear. Deletions cut 0 bases from V and 4 bases from J, with 13 bases between. Germline V gene sequence: CDR1 SGHKS, CDR2 YYEKEE (reference sequence). The CDR3 sequence is 15 residues long.

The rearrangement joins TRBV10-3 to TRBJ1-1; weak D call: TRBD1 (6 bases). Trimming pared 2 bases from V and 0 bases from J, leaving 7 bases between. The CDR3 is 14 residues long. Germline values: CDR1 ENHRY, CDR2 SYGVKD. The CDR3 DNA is TGTGCCATCAGTGAGGGACAGTTGAACACTGAAGCTTTCTTT. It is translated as CAISEGQLNTEAFF.

CDR3 coding DNA: TGCGCCAGCAGCTCACAGACAGGGATCTACGAGCAGTACTTC. This codes for CASSSQTGIYEQYF. The J gene is TRBJ2-7, the V gene TRBV5-1; 7 bases map to TRBD1. This CDR3 is 14 amino acids long. Germline CDR1 reads SGHRS; CDR2 reads YFSETQ. V lost 3 bases to trimming and J lost 3 bases; unmatched junction nucleotides: 6. Full variable domain (remainder filled in from reference TRBV5-1 and TRBJ2-7): KAGVTQTPRYLIKTRGQQVTLSCSPISGHRSVSWYQQTPGQGLQFLFEYFSETQRNKGNFPGRFSGRQFSNSRSEMNVSTLELGDSALYLCASSSQTGIYEQYFGPGTRLTVT.

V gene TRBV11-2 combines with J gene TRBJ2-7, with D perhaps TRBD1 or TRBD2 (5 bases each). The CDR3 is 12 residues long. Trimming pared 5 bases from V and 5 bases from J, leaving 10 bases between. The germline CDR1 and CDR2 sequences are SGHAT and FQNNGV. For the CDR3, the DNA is TGTGCCAGCAGCGTTATGGGGGACGAGCAGTACTTC. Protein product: CASSVMGDEQYF.

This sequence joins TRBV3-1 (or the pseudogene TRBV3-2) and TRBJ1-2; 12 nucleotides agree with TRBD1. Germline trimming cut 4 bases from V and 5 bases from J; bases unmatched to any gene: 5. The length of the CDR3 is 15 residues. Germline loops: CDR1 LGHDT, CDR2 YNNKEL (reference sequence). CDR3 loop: CASSRGQGAGYGYTF. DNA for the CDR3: TGTGCCAGCAGCCGGGGACAGGGGGCTGGTTATGGCTACACCTTC.

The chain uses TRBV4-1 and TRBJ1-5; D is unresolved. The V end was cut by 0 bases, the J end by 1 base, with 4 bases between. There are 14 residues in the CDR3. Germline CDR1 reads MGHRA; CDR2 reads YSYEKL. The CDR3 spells CASSQDPSNQPQHF. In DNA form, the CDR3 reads TGCGCCAGCAGCCAAGATCCCAGCAATCAGCCCCAGCATTTT.

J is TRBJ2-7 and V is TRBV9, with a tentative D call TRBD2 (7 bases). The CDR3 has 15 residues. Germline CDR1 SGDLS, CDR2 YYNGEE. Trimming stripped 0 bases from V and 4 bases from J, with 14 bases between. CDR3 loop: CASSVGRGGLYEQYF. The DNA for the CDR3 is TGTGCCAGCAGCGTAGGCAGGGGAGGGCTATACGAGCAGTACTTC.

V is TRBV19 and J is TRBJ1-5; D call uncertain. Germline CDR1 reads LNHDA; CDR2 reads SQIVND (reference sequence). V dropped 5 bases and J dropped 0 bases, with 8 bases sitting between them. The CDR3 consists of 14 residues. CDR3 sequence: CASSLAGSNQPQHF. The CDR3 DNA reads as TGTGCCAGTAGTCTGGCAGGTAGCAATCAGCCCCAGCATTTT.

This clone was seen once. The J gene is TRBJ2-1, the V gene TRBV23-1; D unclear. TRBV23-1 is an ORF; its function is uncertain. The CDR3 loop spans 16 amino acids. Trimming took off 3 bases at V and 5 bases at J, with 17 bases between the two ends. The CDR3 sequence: CASSHLPTTVNNEQFF. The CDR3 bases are TGCGCCAGCAGTCATTTACCCACCACAGTTAACAATGAGCAGTTCTTC.

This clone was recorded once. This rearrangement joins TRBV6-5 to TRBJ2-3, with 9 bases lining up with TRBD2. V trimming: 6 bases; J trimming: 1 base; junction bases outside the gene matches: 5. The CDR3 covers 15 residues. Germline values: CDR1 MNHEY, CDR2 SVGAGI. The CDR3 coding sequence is TGTGCCAGCAGAATTAGCGGGGGAGGCACAGATACGCAGTATTTT. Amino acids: CASRISGGGTDTQYF.

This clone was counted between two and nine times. Written as DNA, the CDR3 is TGCGCCAGCAGCGCATCTATAGAGCAGTTCTTC. This gives the protein CASSASIEQFF. This chain joins TRBV5-1 and TRBJ2-1; D remains ambiguous. CDR1 is SGHRS and CDR2 is YFSETQ in the germline V gene. V lost 4 bases and J 10 bases, leaving 9 bases between the germline ends. The CDR3 is 11 amino acids.

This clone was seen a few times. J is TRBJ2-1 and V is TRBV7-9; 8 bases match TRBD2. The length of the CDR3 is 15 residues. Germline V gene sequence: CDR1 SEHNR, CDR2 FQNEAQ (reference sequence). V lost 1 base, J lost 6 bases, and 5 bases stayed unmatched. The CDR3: CASSLGSSGFNEQFF. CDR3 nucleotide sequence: TGTGCCAGCAGCTTAGGGTCTAGCGGGTTCAATGAGCAGTTCTTC.

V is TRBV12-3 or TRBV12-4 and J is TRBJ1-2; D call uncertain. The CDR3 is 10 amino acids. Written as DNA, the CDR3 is TGTGGTCGGCCCAACTATGGCTACACCTTC. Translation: CGRPNYGYTF.

CDR3 in amino acids: CASSHEAEETQYF. The CDR3 region has the DNA TGTGCCAGCAGCCACGAGGCCGAAGAGACCCAGTACTTC. This chain links TRBV3-1 (or the pseudogene TRBV3-2) with TRBJ2-5; D gene ambiguous. From germline, CDR1 is LGHDT and CDR2 YNNKEL (reference sequence). V was shortened by 3 bases and J by 3 bases, with 8 bases between the two germline ends. CDR3 length equals 13 residues.

The DNA for the CDR3 is TGTGCCATCAGTGGGAGGACAGGGCGGGATGGTGGCTACACCTTC. Translation: CAISGRTGRDGGYTF. The V gene is TRBV10-3, the J gene TRBJ1-2; 8 nucleotides match TRBD1. Germline lookup yields CDR1 ENHRY and CDR2 SYGVKD. This CDR3 is built from 15 residues. The junction had 11 bases not matched to a gene; V was cut back by 4 bases and J by 7 bases.

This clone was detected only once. CDR3 coding DNA: TGCAGTGCTAGTTCCAAGATGGCGGGCTATGGCTACACCTTC. Its protein is CSASSKMAGYGYTF. The rearrangement joins TRBV20-1 to TRBJ1-2; no definite D call. V lost 3 bases and J lost 4, with 15 bases in between. The CDR3 is 14 amino acids. Germline loops: CDR1 DFQATT, CDR2 SNEGSKA (reference sequence).

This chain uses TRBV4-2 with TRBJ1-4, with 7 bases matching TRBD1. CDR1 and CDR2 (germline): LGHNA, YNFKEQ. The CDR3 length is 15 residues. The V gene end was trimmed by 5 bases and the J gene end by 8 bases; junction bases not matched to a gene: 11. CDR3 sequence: CASSDPTGQAEKLFF. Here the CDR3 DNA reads TGTGCCAGCAGCGACCCCACCGGACAGGCCGAAAAACTGTTTTTT.

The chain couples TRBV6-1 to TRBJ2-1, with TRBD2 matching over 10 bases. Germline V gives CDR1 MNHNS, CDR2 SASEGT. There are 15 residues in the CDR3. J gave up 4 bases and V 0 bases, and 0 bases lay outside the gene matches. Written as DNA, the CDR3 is TGTGCCAGCAGTGAAGCAGCGGGGGGGTACAATGAGCAGTTCTTC. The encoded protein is CASSEAAGGYNEQFF.

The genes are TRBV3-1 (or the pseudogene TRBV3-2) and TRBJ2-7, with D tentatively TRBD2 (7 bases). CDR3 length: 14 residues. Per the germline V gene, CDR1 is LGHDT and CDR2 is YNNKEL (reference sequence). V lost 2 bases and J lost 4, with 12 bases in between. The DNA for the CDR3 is TGTGCCAGCAGCCAACCGGGGGGCCTATACGAGCAGTACTTC. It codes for CASSQPGGLYEQYF.

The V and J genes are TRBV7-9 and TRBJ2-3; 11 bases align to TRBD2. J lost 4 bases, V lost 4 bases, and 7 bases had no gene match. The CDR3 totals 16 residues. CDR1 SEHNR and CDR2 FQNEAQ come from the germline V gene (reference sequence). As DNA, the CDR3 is TGTGCCAGCAGCTCCGGATCTAGCGGGAGGTCAGATACGCAGTATTTT. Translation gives CASSSGSSGRSDTQYF.

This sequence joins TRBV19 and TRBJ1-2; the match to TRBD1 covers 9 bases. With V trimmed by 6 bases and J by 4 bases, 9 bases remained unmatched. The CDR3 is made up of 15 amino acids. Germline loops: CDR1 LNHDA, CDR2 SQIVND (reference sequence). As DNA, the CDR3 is TGTGCCAGTAGAGCCACGGGACAGGGTCGCTATGGCTACACCTTC. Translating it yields CASRATGQGRYGYTF.

The CDR3 loop is CASRLAYGTGSSGNTIYF. The CDR3, as DNA: TGTGCAAGTCGCTTAGCCTACGGGACAGGCAGCTCTGGAAACACCATATATTTT. V and J are TRBV12-2 and TRBJ1-3; no check of the table's D call, TRBD1, against the DNA was made. TRBV12-2 is shown as a pseudogene. This CDR3 has 18 residues.

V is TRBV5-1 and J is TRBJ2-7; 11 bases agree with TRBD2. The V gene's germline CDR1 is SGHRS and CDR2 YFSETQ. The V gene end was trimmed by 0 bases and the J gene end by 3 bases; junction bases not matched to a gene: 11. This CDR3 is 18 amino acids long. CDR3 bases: TGCGCCAGCAGCTTGGGGTCCCTAACTAGCGGGGGATACTACGAGCAGTACTTC. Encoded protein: CASSLGSLTSGGYYEQYF.

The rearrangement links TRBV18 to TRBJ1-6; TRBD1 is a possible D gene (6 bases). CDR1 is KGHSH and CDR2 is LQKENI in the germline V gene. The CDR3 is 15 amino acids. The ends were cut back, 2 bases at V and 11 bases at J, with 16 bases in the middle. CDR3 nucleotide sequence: TGTGCCAGCTCACCAGTCAGGGGTGAAACTACACCCCTCCACTTT. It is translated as CASSPVRGETTPLHF.

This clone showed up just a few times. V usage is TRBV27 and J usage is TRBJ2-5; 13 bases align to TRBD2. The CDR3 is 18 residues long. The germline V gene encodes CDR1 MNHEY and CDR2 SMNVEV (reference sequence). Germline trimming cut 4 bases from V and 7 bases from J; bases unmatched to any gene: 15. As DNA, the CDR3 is TGTGCCAGCAGTTCCTCATTCGCTACTAGCGGGAGGGCTTTGACCCAGTACTTC. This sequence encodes CASSSSFATSGRALTQYF.

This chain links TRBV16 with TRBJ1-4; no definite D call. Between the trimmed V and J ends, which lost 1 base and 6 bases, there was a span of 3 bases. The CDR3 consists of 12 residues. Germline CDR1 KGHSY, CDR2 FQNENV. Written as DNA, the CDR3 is TGTGCCAGCAGCCAATTTGATGAAAAACTGTTTTTT. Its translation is CASSQFDEKLFF.

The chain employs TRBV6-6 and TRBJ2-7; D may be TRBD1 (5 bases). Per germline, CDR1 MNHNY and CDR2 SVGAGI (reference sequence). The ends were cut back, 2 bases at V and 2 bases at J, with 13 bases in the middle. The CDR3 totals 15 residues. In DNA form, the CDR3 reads TGTGCCAGCAGTTACCCTCAGGGAAACCCCTACGAGCAGTACTTC. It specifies CASSYPQGNPYEQYF.